This paragraph reports one T cell receptor beta chain. Antigen unknown. Looked up from germline, CDR1 is SGDLS and CDR2 is YYNGEE. The CDR3 is 16 amino acids. Trimming left V 3 bases short and J 6 bases short, with 21 bases between. These data originate in a study of T cell responses to AZD1222 COVID-19 vaccine. Study observations and caveats: Sampled repertoires all dated from after the peak T cell response. With two AZD1222 doses given, Spike-specific TCR breadth and depth both rose. Spike-spanning, vaccine-associated CD4 TCRs were dominant at 160-218 and 743-854. Unmutated variant regions are reportedly the target of nearly half of TCRs that are spike-specific.

Libraries were prepared by immunoSEQ multiplex PCR; TCRdb keeps only in-frame clonotypes and omits some of them. In the table there are approximately 140,000 clones, 94% of which are singletons. The rearrangement joins TRBV9 to TRBJ1-1, with a weak D call TRBD1 (5 bases). The sequence was collected from an adult in good health. The source material was peripheral blood, sampled on day 0 of AZD1222 vaccination. The CDR3 DNA follows: TGTGCCAGCAGCGCGACCGACAGATCGGGATTCTCTGAAGCTTTCTTT. Its protein product is CASSATDRSGFSEAFF. The full variable domain, in which reference TRBV9 and TRBJ1-1 provide the parts outside the CDR3, is DSGVTQTPKHLITATGQRVTLRCSPRSGDLSVYWYQQSLDQGLQFLIQYYNGEERAKGNILERFSAQQFPDLHSELNLSSLELGDSALYFCASSATDRSGFSEAFFGQGTRLTVV.